The clone carrying this T cell receptor beta chain was seen only a few times. Participant-reported clinical history was the basis for cohort assignment. The entry originates in a study of blood T cell repertoires in COVID-19. Across the whole study: The analysed material was cDNA or gDNA that came from T cells, B-cell-depleted T cells, or PBMCs.

Authors' processing steps: Reference gene primer amplification gave estimated nucleated cell counts. This table comes from immunoSEQ multiplex PCR, and its TCRdb copy is limited to in-frame clones, with some not included. The V and J calls and clone size are taken from that table; D and trimming were inferred from the DNA. The top ten clones hold about 12% of a sample with fewer than 200,000 clones, about 80% of them seen once. Germline loops: CDR1 GTSNPN, CDR2 SVGIG (reference sequence). The CDR3 is made up of 14 amino acids. V shed 4 bases and J shed 1 base, with 11 bases lying between them. The sequence derives from a man between 45 and 60 years old who had recovered from COVID-19. Sequenced: PBMCs or T cells enriched from blood (not recorded which). V gene TRBV30 combines with J gene TRBJ2-1; D perhaps matches TRBD1 (5 bases). CDR3 residues: CAWNQGLSYNEQFF. In nucleotides, the CDR3 is TGTGCCTGGAACCAGGGTCTATCCTACAATGAGCAGTTCTTC.